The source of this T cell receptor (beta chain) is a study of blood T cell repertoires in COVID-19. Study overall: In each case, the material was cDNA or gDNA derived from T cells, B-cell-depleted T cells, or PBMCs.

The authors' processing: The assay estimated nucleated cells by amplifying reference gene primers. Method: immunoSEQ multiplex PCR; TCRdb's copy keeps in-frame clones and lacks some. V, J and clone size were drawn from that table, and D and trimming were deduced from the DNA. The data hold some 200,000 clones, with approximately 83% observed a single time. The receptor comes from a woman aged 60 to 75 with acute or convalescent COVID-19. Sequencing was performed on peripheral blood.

CDR3 bases: TGTGCCAGCAGGGGGGCAGTGGTCCACTTT. Protein product: CASRGAVVHF. The V call is TRBV2, the J call TRBJ1-6; D might be TRBD1 (6 bases). Germline V CDR1 and CDR2: SNHLY, FYNNEI. V lost 6 bases, J lost 17 bases, and 11 bases lay in between. The CDR3 runs to 10 residues. Full variable domain (missing parts from reference TRBV2 and TRBJ1-6): EPEVTQTPSHQVTQMGQEVILRCVPISNHLYFYWYRQILGQKVEFLVSFYNNEISEKSEIFDDQFSVERPDGSNFTLKIRSTKLEDSAMYFCASRGAVVHFGNGTRLTVT.